This TCR beta chain was recovered during a study of cytomegalovirus exposure and HLA in healthy donors. In the case of this clone: Its antigen is not known.

The CDR3 extends over 14 amino acids. With 8 bases removed from V and 4 bases from J, the gap between germline ends came to 18 bases. The germline V gene encodes CDR1 MNHNS and CDR2 SASEGT. 13 Jbeta primers and 60 Vbeta primers were used for the PCR. Clones were sequenced by immunoSEQ multiplex PCR, and TCRdb holds only the in-frame ones, with some missing. The sample consists of about 64,000 clones, roughly 74% of them appearing once. Study-wide points: Presence/absence analyses assumed roughly uniform sequencing depth across donors, which may not hold. The study reported that TCR beta sequences accurately predicted HLA-A and HLA-B alleles in most subjects.

Sequences were obtained from PBMCs. The source is a man aged 18 to 29 in good health and CMV-seropositive. The V gene is TRBV6-1, the J gene TRBJ2-7, with a possible D match to TRBD2 (7 bases). The CDR3: CASREGGGIYEQYF. The CDR3, as DNA: TGTGCCAGCCGCGAGGGAGGGGGGATATACGAGCAGTACTTC.